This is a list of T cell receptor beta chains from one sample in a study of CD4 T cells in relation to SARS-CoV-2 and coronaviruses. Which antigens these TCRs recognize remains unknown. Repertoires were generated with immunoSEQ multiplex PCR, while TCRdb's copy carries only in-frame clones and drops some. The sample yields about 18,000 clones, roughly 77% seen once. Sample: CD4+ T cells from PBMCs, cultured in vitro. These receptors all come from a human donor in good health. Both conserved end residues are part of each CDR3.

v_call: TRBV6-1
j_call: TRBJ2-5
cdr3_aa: CASSDETGQETQYF

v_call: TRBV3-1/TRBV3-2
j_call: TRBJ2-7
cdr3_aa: CASSPWPAGEGEQYF

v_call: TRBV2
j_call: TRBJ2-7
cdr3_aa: CASSPDRRAYEQYF

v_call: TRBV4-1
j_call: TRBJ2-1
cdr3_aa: CASSQYTGSYNEQFF

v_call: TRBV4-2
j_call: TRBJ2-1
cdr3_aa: CASSQDSLAGYNEQFF

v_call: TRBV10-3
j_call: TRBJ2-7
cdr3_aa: CAIGGQGTYEQYF

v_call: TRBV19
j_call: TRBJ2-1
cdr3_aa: CASSGNEQFF

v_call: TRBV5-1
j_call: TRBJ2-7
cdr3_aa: CASSLGRYEQYF

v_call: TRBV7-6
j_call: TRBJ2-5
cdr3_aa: CASSLGTGGVRETQYF

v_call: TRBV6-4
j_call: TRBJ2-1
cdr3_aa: CASSDGRSSSYNEQFF